These T cell receptor beta chains were read from a single sample in a study of shared clonotypes between healthy human individuals. Produced via immunoSEQ multiplex PCR; TCRdb's table is partial and in-frame only. The sample holds 2,500,000 or so clones; 93% are singletons and the top ten take more than 0.35%. The specimen sequenced was naive CD4+ T cells from PBMCs. The receptors shown here come from a young man in good health. Some clones in this sample may be carry-over from other donors' samples. Each CDR3 is given with its conserved first and last residue.

v_gene	j_gene	CDR3aa
TRBV30	TRBJ1-1	CASYRGQGTEAFF
TRBV27	TRBJ2-7	CASSLNGLGSYEQYF
TRBV6-5	TRBJ2-5	CASSYASGSRETQYF
TRBV7-9	TRBJ2-3	CASTLSGGRTDTQYF
TRBV7-9	TRBJ1-1	CASSLGTGTEAFF
TRBV5-5	TRBJ2-5	CASSFGRGYQETQYF
TRBV18	TRBJ2-5	CASSHKQGSQETQYF
TRBV5-1	TRBJ2-2	CASSLWGLVSPGELFF
TRBV19	TRBJ1-4	CASSGQGAREKLFF
TRBV4-1	TRBJ2-1	CASSRSGAPNEQFF
TRBV27	TRBJ1-4	CASRKAYIATNEKLFF
TRBV19	TRBJ2-7	CASSMRGQGVYEQYF
TRBV13	TRBJ1-1	CASSLYTEAFF
TRBV30	TRBJ1-1	CAWSVLPNTEAFF
TRBV7-2	TRBJ2-5	CASSGRREGQETQYF
TRBV7-2	TRBJ2-1	CASSLGQGDYNEQFF
TRBV18	TRBJ1-2	CASSLQVGDNGYTF
TRBV7-3	TRBJ2-3	CASSSTGQGPDTQYF
TRBV20-1	TRBJ2-1	CSASRGNEQFF
TRBV7-6	TRBJ1-6	CASSLGTNSPLHF
TRBV18	TRBJ2-6	CASSPTGTGGSGANVLTF
TRBV28	TRBJ2-7	CASSFFGRNLYYEQYF
TRBV28	TRBJ2-1	CASSSAGTSNFRQFF
TRBV20-1	TRBJ1-2	CSATGPYGYTF
TRBV6-5	TRBJ1-3	CASSYGVSGNTIYF
TRBV7-2	TRBJ2-1	CASSLTSGNNEQFF
TRBV6-5	TRBJ2-6	CASSYQGVAGANVLTF
TRBV10-3	TRBJ2-3	CAIAKWTATDTQYF